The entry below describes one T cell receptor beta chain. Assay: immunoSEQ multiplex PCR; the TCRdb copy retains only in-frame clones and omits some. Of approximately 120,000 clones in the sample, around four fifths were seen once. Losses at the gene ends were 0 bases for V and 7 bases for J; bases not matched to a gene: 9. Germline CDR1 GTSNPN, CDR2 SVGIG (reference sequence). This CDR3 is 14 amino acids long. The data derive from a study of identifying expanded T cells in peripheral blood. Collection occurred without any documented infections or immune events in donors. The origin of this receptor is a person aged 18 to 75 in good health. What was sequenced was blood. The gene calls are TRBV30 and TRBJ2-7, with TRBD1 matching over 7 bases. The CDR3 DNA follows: TGTGCCTGGAGTGTCCTTCCTGGGACAGCTGAGCAGTACTTC. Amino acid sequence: CAWSVLPGTAEQYF.